These 32 T cell receptor beta chains came from one sample sequenced in a study of CD8 T cells in ankylosing spondylitis. Whole-study findings and limits: Characteristic, it appeared, of ankylosing spondylitis blood was a TCR beta motif of about eight highly homologous variants.

These receptors are not linked to any known antigen. Using its own MiXCR run on the 5' RACE reads, TCRdb lists one record per CDR3 protein. The sample lists about 460,000 distinct CDR3 sequences; about 5.2% were seen once. Sequencing input: blood, either unsorted or a sorted T cell fraction (not recorded which). These receptors came from a male donor with ankylosing spondylitis.

To note about this clonotype: This could be a read error, since a much larger clone is one nucleotide away. The chain couples TRBV5-1 to TRBJ2-3; unclear D gene. The CDR3 consists of 14 residues. CDR1 is SGHRS, CDR2 YFSETQ, per germline. CDR3: CASRLVQVTDTQYF. The CDR3 DNA is TGCGCCAGCAGATTGGTTCAAGTCACAGATACGCAGTATTTT.

This clonotype was counted between two and nine times. The gene calls are TRBV11-2 and TRBJ2-1; the D is unclear. The V gene lost 3 bases and the J gene lost 5 bases, with 8 bases spanning the gap. The length of the CDR3 is 13 residues. Germline assignment: CDR1 SGHAT and CDR2 FQNNGV. The CDR3: CASSFGLDNEQFF. The DNA for the CDR3 is TGTGCCAGCAGCTTTGGGCTGGACAATGAGCAGTTCTTC.

This clonotype was counted ten times or more. The V call is TRBV7-2, the J call TRBJ2-3; 8 positions match TRBD2. The CDR3 contains 15 residues. V lost 2 bases and J lost 4; bases outside the gene matches: 5. The germline V gene encodes CDR1 SGHTA and CDR2 FQGNSA. The DNA for the CDR3 is TGTGCCAGCAGCTTAAACGGGGGGGCAGCAGATACGCAGTATTTT. Translating gives CASSLNGGAADTQYF.

This clonotype was seen ten or more times. The V call is TRBV29-1, the J call TRBJ2-3; TRBD1 matches 7 bases. Looked up from germline, CDR1 is SQVTM and CDR2 is ANQGSEA. V shed 8 bases and J 2 bases; nucleotides not matched to a gene: 7. This CDR3 region has 13 residues. The DNA of the CDR3 is TGCAGCTTCCGACAGGGACCCACAGATACGCAGTATTTT. Protein product: CSFRQGPTDTQYF.

This clonotype has at least ten counts. V is TRBV7-2 and J is TRBJ1-6; tentative D call: TRBD1 (5 bases). Germline V gene data show CDR1 as SGHTA and CDR2 as FQGNSA. Deletions cut 4 bases from V and 6 bases from J, with 16 bases between. This CDR3 comprises 16 residues. The CDR3 nucleotides read TGTGCCAGCAGCTCTCCCCCGGGGACCGCTAATTCACCCCTCCACTTT. It yields the protein CASSSPPGTANSPLHF.

This clonotype was counted between two and nine times. The chain joins TRBV10-3 to TRBJ2-1, with TRBD1 identical over 7 bases. Germline lookup yields CDR1 ENHRY and CDR2 SYGVKD. V was pared by 2 bases and J by 2 bases, with 6 bases of the junction left unmatched. CDR3 size: 16 residues. CDR3 region: CAISEPTGTAYNEQFF. DNA of the CDR3: TGTGCCATCAGTGAGCCGACCGGGACAGCCTACAATGAGCAGTTCTTC.

This clonotype has just one count. A read error may explain this, as a much larger clone is one base away. V usage is TRBV20-1 and J usage is TRBJ2-5; the D gene is possibly TRBD2 (5 bases). In germline, CDR1 is DFQATT, CDR2 SNEGSKA (reference sequence). The CDR3 is made up of 14 amino acids. CDR3 DNA: TGCTGTGCTAGAGGTCAGAGGGTAGGGGAGACCCAGTACTTC. Translation gives CCARGQRVGETQYF.

This clonotype was picked up many times. The CDR3: CASSLAQGGAEQYF. The CDR3 DNA follows: TGCGCCAGCAGCTTGGCCCAGGGGGGCGCCGAGCAGTACTTC. The chain recombines TRBV5-1 with TRBJ2-7, with D maybe TRBD1 (7 bases). From germline, CDR1 is SGHRS and CDR2 YFSETQ. Trimming cost V 0 bases and J 6 bases, with 13 bases left between them. This CDR3 spans 14 amino acids.

Turning to this clonotype: This clone may be a read error of a much larger clone one base away. The chain is built from TRBV18 and TRBJ1-6; D is uncertain. The CDR3 consists of 12 residues. V was clipped by 4 bases and J by 10 bases, with 8 bases between them. Per germline, CDR1 KGHSH and CDR2 LQKENI. The CDR3: CASSQDGSPLHF. The CDR3 nucleotides are TGTGCCAGCTCACAGGACGGGTCACCCCTCCACTTT.

This clonotype occurred a few times. V is TRBV20-1 and J is TRBJ1-2, with 9 nucleotides matching TRBD1. This CDR3 has 15 amino acids. CDR1 is DFQATT and CDR2 is SNEGSKA in the germline V gene (reference sequence). After removal of 6 bases from V and 8 bases from J, the junction contained 16 bases not matched to a gene. Written as DNA, the CDR3 is TGCAGTGCCCCATCGGGACAGGGACGTTTAGAAGGCTACACCTTC. Translated, it gives CSAPSGQGRLEGYTF.

This clonotype was observed at least ten times. The V call is TRBV7-2, the J call TRBJ2-3; no firm D call. The CDR3 sequence is 12 residues long. Germline V gives CDR1 SGHTA, CDR2 FQGNSA. V gave up 4 bases and J gave up 5 bases, with 7 bases separating them. The CDR3 reads CASSSLRDTQYF. DNA of the CDR3: TGTGCCAGCAGCTCCCTCAGAGATACGCAGTATTTT.

This clonotype was counted at least ten times. CDR3 in amino acids: CASSRPLAGGPVDTQYF. CDR3 in DNA: TGTGCCAGCAGCCGACCACTAGCGGGGGGGCCTGTAGATACGCAGTATTTT. The rearrangement links TRBV6-2 or TRBV6-3 to TRBJ2-3, with 13 bases fitting TRBD2. V was pared by 6 bases and J by 5 bases, with 11 bases of the junction left unmatched. The CDR3 consists of 17 residues. CDR1 is MNHEY and CDR2 is SVGEGT in the germline V gene.

This clonotype has at least ten counts. The chain couples TRBV5-6 to TRBJ1-1; D remains ambiguous. The CDR3 is 11 amino acids. CDR1 is SGHDT and CDR2 is YYEEEE in the germline V gene. V was trimmed by 2 bases and J by 9 bases, leaving 8 bases between them. The CDR3 sequence is CASSLVGKAFF. CDR3 in DNA: TGTGCCAGCAGCTTAGTGGGCAAAGCTTTCTTT.

This clonotype was seen repeatedly, ten times or more. The chain has TRBV12-3 or TRBV12-4 and TRBJ2-1, with D uncertain. V was clipped by 6 bases and J by 0 bases, with 15 bases between them. The CDR3 sequence is 16 residues long. The CDR3 sequence is CASRDRLESSYNEQFF. In DNA, the CDR3 is TGTGCCAGCAGAGACCGACTGGAAAGCTCCTACAATGAGCAGTTCTTC.

This clonotype was seen a handful of times. This chain joins TRBV5-1 and TRBJ2-2; 8 nucleotides match TRBD2. Germline lookup yields CDR1 SGHRS and CDR2 YFSETQ. V gave up 0 bases and J gave up 4 bases; unmatched junction bases: 11. This CDR3 comprises 18 residues. The CDR3 nucleotides are TGCGCCAGCAGCTTGGCCTGGGGTAGCGGGGAAAGCACCGGGGAGCTGTTTTTT. Protein product: CASSLAWGSGESTGELFF.

A word on this clonotype: A much larger clonotype is one base distant, so this may be a read error. V is TRBV28 and J is TRBJ2-1; D is perhaps TRBD2 (6 bases). V shed 11 bases and J shed 8 bases, with 16 bases lying between them. The germline V gene encodes CDR1 MDHEN and CDR2 SYDVKM. The CDR3 contains 12 residues. The CDR3 loop is CAGWDWEDEQFF. The CDR3 coding sequence is TGTGCCGGCTGGGACTGGGAGGATGAGCAGTTCTTC. Together with reference TRBV28 and TRBJ2-1, the CDR3 gives the full variable domain: DVKVTQSSRYLVKRTGEKVFLECVQDMDHENMFWYRQDPGLGLRLIYFSYDVKMKEKGDIPEGYSVSREKKERFSLILESASTNQTSMYLCAGWDWEDEQFFGPGTRLTVL.

The rearrangement joins TRBV6-5 to TRBJ2-5; no clear D gene. This CDR3 contains 13 residues. V was clipped by 1 base and J by 5 bases, with 8 bases between them. Per germline, CDR1 MNHEY and CDR2 SVGAGI. The DNA for the CDR3 is TGTGCCAGCAGTTACTGGGAAGGCGAGACCCAGTACTTC. The encoded protein is CASSYWEGETQYF.

This clonotype was counted many times. The chain uses TRBV20-1 and TRBJ2-5, with D tentatively TRBD2 (6 bases). This CDR3 is built from 13 residues. Per germline, CDR1 DFQATT and CDR2 SNEGSKA (reference sequence). Trimming shortened V by 6 bases and J by 1 base, and 12 bases separated the two germline ends. Written as DNA, the CDR3 is TGCAGTGCCCGACCCGGGGGCCAAGAGACCCAGTACTTC. Encoded protein: CSARPGGQETQYF.

This clonotype appeared a few times. This chain uses TRBV7-9 with TRBJ2-7; a weak D match, TRBD2 (5 bases). The V end lost 5 bases, the J end lost 2 bases, and 16 bases lay between the germline ends. This CDR3 region has 15 residues. The germline gives CDR1 SEHNR, CDR2 FQNEAQ (reference sequence). CDR3 sequence reads: CASSGEEGNPYEQYF. CDR3 nucleotides: TGTGCCAGCAGCGGGGAAGAGGGCAACCCCTACGAGCAGTACTTC.

This clonotype was seen more than once but under ten times. This chain uses TRBV5-1 with TRBJ1-1; D may be TRBD1 (6 bases). The CDR3 is 15 residues long. CDR1 is SGHRS, CDR2 YFSETQ, per germline. The V gene lost 1 base and the J gene lost 1 base, with 11 bases spanning the gap. The CDR3 loop reads CASSLLGQRNTEAFF. The CDR3 DNA sequence: TGCGCCAGCAGCTTGTTGGGACAACGGAACACTGAAGCTTTCTTT.

This clonotype was counted many times. CDR3 sequence: CASIYSPGDTIYF. The CDR3 bases are TGTGCCAGCATTTACAGCCCCGGTGACACCATATATTTT. This chain joins TRBV12-3 or TRBV12-4 and TRBJ1-3, with D unresolved. Trimming stripped 7 bases from V and 8 bases from J, with 15 bases between. CDR3 length: 13 residues.

This clonotype appeared a few times. This chain connects TRBV4-2 to TRBJ2-7, with 15 bases that match TRBD2. The V segment lost 4 bases and the J segment 0 bases; nucleotides outside the gene matches: 7. CDR3 length equals 18 residues. Germline lookup yields CDR1 LGHNA and CDR2 YNFKEQ. The CDR3 coding sequence is TGTGCCAGCAGCCCGGGACTAGCGGGAGGTTGGAGCTCCTACGAGCAGTACTTC. Translating it yields CASSPGLAGGWSSYEQYF.

This clonotype was seen a few times. The chain combines TRBV7-2 with TRBJ2-2; D not resolved. Between the trimmed V and J ends, which lost 3 bases and 5 bases, there was a span of 10 bases. This CDR3 region has 14 residues. The germline V gene has CDR1 SGHTA and CDR2 FQGNSA. CDR3 sequence: CASSFARETGELFF. The CDR3, as DNA: TGTGCCAGCAGCTTCGCTAGGGAAACCGGGGAGCTGTTTTTT.

This clonotype was detected ten times or more. The chain carries TRBV20-1 and TRBJ1-1; unclear D gene. V gave up 6 bases and J gave up 1 base, with 9 bases separating them. This CDR3 is built from 12 residues. Per germline, CDR1 DFQATT and CDR2 SNEGSKA (reference sequence). CDR3 amino acids: CSAYKTNTEAFF. CDR3 coding DNA: TGCAGTGCCTATAAGACGAACACTGAAGCTTTCTTT.

The chain combines TRBV19 with TRBJ2-1; 8 bases map to TRBD2. J lost 4 bases, V lost 5 bases, and 7 bases had no gene match. CDR3 size: 15 residues. Germline CDR1 reads LNHDA; CDR2 reads SQIVND (reference sequence). The CDR3: CASSRSGATYNEQFF. The DNA for the CDR3 is TGTGCCAGTAGTCGTAGCGGGGCTACGTACAATGAGCAGTTCTTC.

This clonotype has just a few counts. V usage is TRBV15 and J usage is TRBJ2-7; D not resolved. The CDR3 has 15 amino acids. Trimming pared 1 base from V and 0 bases from J, leaving 10 bases between. In germline, CDR1 is LNHNV, CDR2 YYDKDF (reference sequence). In nucleotides, the CDR3 is TGTGCCACCAGCAGAGTGCGGATGAACTCCTACGAGCAGTACTTC. Its translation is CATSRVRMNSYEQYF.

This clonotype was observed many times. The V gene is TRBV10-1, the J gene TRBJ1-5; no clear D gene. The germline CDR1 and CDR2 sequences are WNHNN and SYGVQD (reference sequence). V was shortened by 6 bases and J by 6 bases, with 15 bases between the two germline ends. The CDR3 has 14 amino acids. The CDR3 here is CASSPGRGVQPQHF. The CDR3 DNA follows: TGCGCCAGCAGCCCCGGTCGTGGGGTTCAGCCCCAGCATTTT.

This clonotype was counted at least ten times. This chain links TRBV20-1 with TRBJ1-1; possible D gene TRBD1, 5 bases. The CDR3 length is 14 residues. The germline CDR1 and CDR2 sequences are DFQATT and SNEGSKA (reference sequence). The V gene lost 2 bases and the J gene lost 1 base, with 11 bases spanning the gap. CDR3 nucleotides: TGCAGTGCTAGATATGACAGCGAGAACACTGAAGCTTTCTTT. It yields the protein CSARYDSENTEAFF.

This clonotype was picked up many times. The V call is TRBV7-9, the J call TRBJ2-1; perhaps TRBD1 as D (5 bases). The CDR3 is 17 amino acids. Germline values: CDR1 SEHNR, CDR2 FQNEAQ (reference sequence). V was pared by 2 bases and J by 5 bases, with 19 bases between. The CDR3 nucleotides are TGTGCCAGCAGCTTATTCTCCTGGTTGACAGAGAACAATGAGCAGTTCTTC. This gives the protein CASSLFSWLTENNEQFF.

This clonotype appeared many times. This sequence joins TRBV20-1 and TRBJ1-1; D gene uncertain. Germline V gives CDR1 DFQATT, CDR2 SNEGSKA (reference sequence). Trimming stripped 4 bases from V and 1 base from J, with 10 bases between. The CDR3 totals 13 residues. In DNA form, the CDR3 reads TGCAGTGCTAAAACAGTACAGAACACTGAAGCTTTCTTT. This gives the protein CSAKTVQNTEAFF.

Ten or more counts support this clonotype. The V gene is TRBV5-6, the J gene TRBJ2-1; D call uncertain. V lost 1 base and J 3 bases, leaving 11 bases between the germline ends. The germline gives CDR1 SGHDT, CDR2 YYEEEE. The CDR3 runs to 15 residues. DNA for the CDR3: TGTGCCAGCAGCTTGCCAAGGGCAGGCTACAATGAGCAGTTCTTC. Translation: CASSLPRAGYNEQFF.

This clonotype was detected only a few times. It may be a read error: a sequence one base away is much more abundant. This chain joins TRBV10-3 and TRBJ1-5; TRBD1 matches 9 bases. The CDR3 length is 16 residues. Germline assignment: CDR1 ENHRY and CDR2 SYGVKD. The DNA for the CDR3 is TGTGCCATCAGTCCCTCCGGGACAGGGTCCTATCAGCTCCAGCATTTT. As protein: CAISPSGTGSYQLQHF.